This record concerns one T cell receptor beta chain sequence. Its specific antigen is unknown. No per-base quality is available; no much larger clone lies one base away. TCRbeta CDR3 regions were amplified from genomic DNA using the immunoSEQ Assay, a bias-controlled multiplex PCR. The source study handled its data this way. The number of nucleated cells in each sample was estimated by amplification of reference gene primers within the assay. Sequence reads were collapsed and filtered to measure the absolute abundance of every unique TCRbeta CDR3 rearrangement. For each sample, productive Simpson clonality was calculated as the square root of Simpson's diversity index over productive rearrangements. What TCRdb holds here is the immuneACCESS table cut down to in-frame rearrangements. Part of the clones is not present; checked against another copy, under half of the missing clones reflect an unresolved V gene, and the others are unexplained. That table supplies the V and J calls and clone size; D and trimming were determined from the DNA. This sample gives about 310,000 clones in total; roughly 90% of them show up just once. The leading ten clones occupy less than 3.5% of the sample.

These data come from a study of blood T cell repertoires in COVID-19 (dated by TCRdb to the early 2020s). Turning to the overall study: Samples covering the acute and convalescent phases of COVID-19 were provided by collaborators in the United States, Italy and Spain. The material from the prospective study consisted of cDNA or gDNA derived from T cells, B-cell-depleted T cells, or PBMCs. The dataset comprised deeply sampled blood TCRbeta repertoires from subjects exposed to, actively infected with, or recovered from COVID-19. The repertoires were released in a freely available public database intended as a resource for research on the immune response to SARS-CoV-2. Samples came from the ongoing ImmuneRACE study (first 160 participants) plus 1,254 subjects from 6 global collaborators. A de-identified subject ID, COVID-19 status, age in years and sex were almost always included in the sample metadata. Where available, HLA class I and class II types were obtained from metadata supplied by the sample provider rather than from assay-based typing. Overall study outcomes, separate from this receptor: The quantity of clinical and demographic metadata differed by source and by participant and was supplied without curation.

CDR1 and CDR2 (SGHAT, FQNNGV) derive from the germline V gene. Its CDR3 holds 13 amino acids, cysteine through phenylalanine. Only the CDR3 portion is preserved as DNA: 39 bases, with reading frame beginning at the first base. Trimming takes 3 bases from V and 4 bases from J, and the germline ends sit 9 bases apart. At one collaborating source in Seattle, patients were enrolled during active infection and were followed longitudinally through the course of disease. Whole blood was collected in K2EDTA tubes by collaborating institutions according to the institutions' own protocols. Collaborator samples were shipped for TCRbeta analysis as frozen whole blood, isolated PBMCs, or DNA extracted from either sample type.

This chain joins TRBV11-2 to TRBJ1-1; the D region possibly corresponds to TRBD1 (5 bases align). The receptor was derived from a woman aged 25-40 years with COVID-19, enrolled during active disease. What was sequenced was peripheral blood. The DNA reads TGTGCCAGCAGCTTCCAGGGAATCACTGAAGCTTTCTTT. It translates to CASSFQGITEAFF.